The 27 T cell receptor beta chains reported below all come from one sample, sequenced in a study of blood T cell repertoires in COVID-19. The method was immunoSEQ multiplex PCR; TCRdb's version includes in-frame clones alone and lacks a portion of them. Among some 120,000 clones listed, 90% were seen once. Sample: peripheral blood. The receptors originated from a man aged 55-75 years with COVID-19, enrolled during active disease.

The J gene is TRBJ2-7, the V gene TRBV20-1; D remains ambiguous. V was cut by 3 bases and J by 0 bases, with 3 bases left in between. Germline V gene sequence: CDR1 DFQATT, CDR2 SNEGSKA (reference sequence). The CDR3 loop spans 11 amino acids. The CDR3 reads CSASISYEQYF. CDR3 DNA: TGCAGTGCTAGCATCTCCTACGAGCAGTACTTC.

The gene calls are TRBV5-1 and TRBJ2-3; TRBD2 aligns across 9 bases. The CDR3 spans 15 residues. V was clipped by 4 bases and J by 2 bases; unmatched bases: 5. The germline V gene has CDR1 SGHRS and CDR2 YFSETQ. The CDR3 here is CASSEAGGFTDTQYF. The CDR3 nucleotides are TGCGCCAGCAGCGAGGCGGGAGGGTTCACAGATACGCAGTATTTT. Full variable domain (rest looked up from reference TRBV5-1 and TRBJ2-3): KAGVTQTPRYLIKTRGQQVTLSCSPISGHRSVSWYQQTPGQGLQFLFEYFSETQRNKGNFPGRFSGRQFSNSRSEMNVSTLELGDSALYLCASSEAGGFTDTQYFGPGTRLTVL.

This sequence joins TRBV9 and TRBJ1-1; 8 nucleotides agree with TRBD1. Unmatched junction bases numbered 1, after V lost 0 bases and J lost 3 bases. The CDR3 extends over 14 amino acids. Per the germline V gene, CDR1 is SGDLS and CDR2 is YYNGEE. The CDR3 coding sequence is TGTGCCAGCAGCGTAGACAGGGGGTACACTGAAGCTTTCTTT. Its translation is CASSVDRGYTEAFF. Full variable domain (rest looked up from reference TRBV9 and TRBJ1-1): DSGVTQTPKHLITATGQRVTLRCSPRSGDLSVYWYQQSLDQGLQFLIQYYNGEERAKGNILERFSAQQFPDLHSELNLSSLELGDSALYFCASSVDRGYTEAFFGQGTRLTVV.

The chain carries TRBV3-1 (or the pseudogene TRBV3-2) and TRBJ2-3; 7 nucleotides match TRBD2. CDR3 length equals 15 residues. V lost 0 bases and J lost 5; bases outside the gene matches: 5. Germline V gene lookup returns CDR1 LGHDT and CDR2 YNNKEL (reference sequence). Written as DNA, the CDR3 is TGTGCCAGCAGCCAAGATGCCCCGGGGGGAGATACGCAGTATTTT. Translating gives CASSQDAPGGDTQYF.

This chain connects TRBV6-1 to TRBJ2-1; D not certain. The V gene lost 2 bases and the J gene lost 0 bases, with 8 bases spanning the gap. The germline CDR1 and CDR2 sequences are MNHNS and SASEGT. This CDR3 is 15 amino acids long. CDR3 sequence (DNA): TGTGCCAGCAGTGAAAGTCCCAGCTCCTACAATGAGCAGTTCTTC. Amino acids: CASSESPSSYNEQFF.

J is TRBJ1-5 and V is TRBV6-6, with TRBD1 identical over 8 bases. CDR1 and CDR2 (germline): MNHNY, SVGAGI (reference sequence). Trimming took 5 bases from V and 3 from J; bases not matched to a gene: 6. The CDR3 runs 15 residues. The CDR3 DNA reads as TGTGCCAGCAGTGCAACAGGGGGTACCAATCAGCCCCAGCATTTT. Translation: CASSATGGTNQPQHF.

This chain links TRBV2 with TRBJ2-1; weak D call: TRBD1 (8 bases). This CDR3 has 14 residues. Germline V gives CDR1 SNHLY, CDR2 FYNNEI. Trimming took 2 bases from V and 8 from J, leaving 13 bases between them. In nucleotides, the CDR3 is TGTGCCAGCAGTGAAAGAACAGGGGGGGATGAGCAGTTCTTC. It codes for CASSERTGGDEQFF.

J is TRBJ2-3 and V is TRBV9; TRBD1 matches at 9 bases. The CDR3 totals 18 residues. Per the germline V gene, CDR1 is SGDLS and CDR2 is YYNGEE. V trimming: 2 bases; J trimming: 2 bases; junction bases outside the gene matches: 12. The CDR3 region has the DNA TGTGCCAGCAGCGTCTCTACCGGGACAGGGACTTTCACAGATACGCAGTATTTT. Its protein is CASSVSTGTGTFTDTQYF.

V is TRBV4-3 and J is TRBJ1-3, with no clear D. The V gene's germline CDR1 is LGHNA and CDR2 YSLEER. This CDR3 is 15 amino acids long. Trimming removed 0 bases at V and 2 bases at J, with 8 bases between. The CDR3 sequence: CASSQDVTAGNTIYF. For the CDR3, the DNA is TGCGCCAGCAGCCAAGATGTAACGGCTGGAAACACCATATATTTT.

The J gene is TRBJ1-2, the V gene TRBV18; D gene ambiguous. The germline V gene encodes CDR1 KGHSH and CDR2 LQKENI. V was cut by 0 bases and J by 3 bases, with 14 bases left in between. This CDR3 contains 16 residues. The CDR3 region has the DNA TGTGCCAGCTCACCACCTAAGGAGGGCTGGGACTATGGCTACACCTTC. Amino acids: CASSPPKEGWDYGYTF.

V usage is TRBV10-2 and J usage is TRBJ2-7; 9 bases agree with TRBD1. The J segment lost 7 bases and the V segment lost 7 bases, leaving 11 bases of the junction unmatched. CDR3 length equals 14 residues. Germline CDR1 is WSHSY and CDR2 is SAAADI. The CDR3 nucleotides read TGCGCCAGCAAGGTATCACAGGGGGCTGGAGAGCAGTACTTC. Protein product: CASKVSQGAGEQYF.

The V call is TRBV3-1 (or the pseudogene TRBV3-2), the J call TRBJ2-1; 8 nucleotides align to TRBD2. The CDR3 length is 17 residues. Losses at the gene ends were 0 bases for V and 5 bases for J; bases not matched to a gene: 9. Germline V gene data show CDR1 as LGHDT and CDR2 as YNNKEL (reference sequence). Written as DNA, the CDR3 is TGTGCCAGCAGCCAAGAGTTCGGACTAGCTCTTGACAATGAGCAGTTCTTC. This encodes CASSQEFGLALDNEQFF.

This clone showed up just once. This chain connects TRBV3-1 (or the pseudogene TRBV3-2) to TRBJ2-7, with D uncertain. Trimming removed 3 bases at V and 6 bases at J, with 12 bases between. CDR1 and CDR2 from the germline V gene are LGHDT and YNNKEL (reference sequence). This CDR3 region has 13 residues. CDR3 coding DNA: TGTGCCAGCAGCCAGCCTTCTGGCGGCGAGCAGTACTTC. Translating it yields CASSQPSGGEQYF.

The chain carries TRBV2 and TRBJ1-6; 8 nucleotides align to TRBD1. V trimming: 4 bases; J trimming: 9 bases; junction bases outside the gene matches: 8. The CDR3 has 15 amino acids. Germline V lookup: CDR1 SNHLY, CDR2 FYNNEI. CDR3 amino acids: CASSVGWDRSSPLHF. CDR3 in DNA: TGTGCCAGCAGTGTCGGTTGGGACAGGAGTTCACCCCTCCACTTT.

The chain employs TRBV9 and TRBJ2-2; D uncertain. The germline V gene has CDR1 SGDLS and CDR2 YYNGEE. Trimming took off 0 bases at V and 6 bases at J, with 9 bases between the two ends. CDR3 length: 14 residues. The CDR3 sequence: CASSVASRAGELFF. DNA of the CDR3: TGTGCCAGCAGCGTAGCTTCCCGGGCCGGGGAGCTGTTTTTT.

The chain carries TRBV15 and TRBJ2-2; D call uncertain. This CDR3 has 16 residues. The V end was cut by 0 bases, the J end by 0 bases, with 8 bases between. Germline lookup yields CDR1 LNHNV and CDR2 YYDKDF (reference sequence). CDR3 loop: CATSRDWASNTGELFF. The CDR3 DNA sequence: TGTGCCACCAGCAGAGATTGGGCATCGAACACCGGGGAGCTGTTTTTT.

The chain joins TRBV7-6 to TRBJ1-6, with D possibly being TRBD1 (6 bases). Per the germline V gene, CDR1 is SGHVS and CDR2 is FNYEAQ. V was cut by 1 base and J by 0 bases, with 10 bases left in between. The CDR3 runs 17 residues. The CDR3 DNA is TGTGCCAGCAGCTTAGGACAGGCGAACTCCTATAATTCACCCCTCCACTTT. It yields the protein CASSLGQANSYNSPLHF. Full variable domain (outside the CDR3, taken from reference TRBV7-6 and TRBJ1-6): GAGVSQSPRYKVTKRGQDVALRCDPISGHVSLYWYRQALGQGPEFLTYFNYEAQQDKSGLPNDRFSAERPEGSISTLTIQRTEQRDSAMYRCASSLGQANSYNSPLHFGNGTRLTVT.

This chain links TRBV12-3 or TRBV12-4 with TRBJ2-1; 9 nucleotides match TRBD1. The J segment lost 8 bases and the V segment lost 5 bases, leaving 4 bases of the junction unmatched. The CDR3 has 13 residues. CDR3 residues: CASSPGTGYEQFF. For the CDR3, the DNA is TGTGCCAGCAGTCCTGGGACAGGGTATGAGCAGTTCTTC.

The count of this clone is one. The DNA of the CDR3 is TGTGCCAGCAGCCGGAACCCGGGACAGGGATCGGATGGCTACACCTTC. This codes for CASSRNPGQGSDGYTF. The chain links TRBV7-3 to TRBJ1-2, with 9 bases fitting TRBD1. Unmatched junction bases numbered 13, after V lost 5 bases and J lost 6 bases. Germline V gene sequence: CDR1 SGHTA, CDR2 FQGTGA. There are 16 residues in the CDR3.

V and J are TRBV6-6 and TRBJ1-3, with a tentative D call TRBD1 (5 bases). Germline CDR1 is MNHNY and CDR2 is SVGAGI (reference sequence). This CDR3 contains 15 residues. The V and J ends lost 7 bases and 1 base respectively, with 14 bases between them. Here the CDR3 reads CASTGGSWSGNTIYF. The CDR3 DNA follows: TGTGCCAGCACCGGGGGGTCTTGGTCTGGAAACACCATATATTTT.

The J gene is TRBJ1-1, the V gene TRBV6-5, with 7 bases fitting TRBD1. The CDR3 has 16 amino acids. The J segment lost 4 bases and the V segment lost 2 bases, leaving 10 bases of the junction unmatched. Germline V gene data show CDR1 as MNHEY and CDR2 as SVGAGI. Here the CDR3 DNA reads TGTGCCAGCAGTTACCAGACAGGGCTCTCTGGCACTGAAGCTTTCTTT. It specifies CASSYQTGLSGTEAFF.

This clone was observed a few times. The chain has TRBV29-1 and TRBJ1-2; 8 bases map to TRBD1. The V gene's germline CDR1 is SQVTM and CDR2 ANQGSEA. This CDR3 is 11 amino acids long. J was trimmed by 8 bases and V by 7 bases; bases with no gene match: 6. The CDR3 DNA reads TGCAGCGCCGGACAGGGAAGGGGCTACACCTTC. Translated, it gives CSAGQGRGYTF.

This sequence joins TRBV5-1 and TRBJ2-3, with 12 nucleotides matching TRBD2. J gave up 3 bases and V 7 bases, and 9 bases lay outside the gene matches. Germline loops: CDR1 SGHRS, CDR2 YFSETQ. CDR3 size: 16 residues. CDR3 sequence: CASDPLTSGSTDTQYF. The CDR3 nucleotides read TGCGCCAGCGACCCTCTGACTAGCGGGAGTACAGATACGCAGTATTTT.

The rearrangement links TRBV7-6 to TRBJ2-1; TRBD1 aligns across 10 bases. The CDR3 loop spans 18 amino acids. From germline, CDR1 is SGHVS and CDR2 FNYEAQ. J was trimmed by 7 bases and V by 5 bases; bases with no gene match: 17. The CDR3 loop reads CASSLTIIRDRGNNEQFF. For the CDR3, the DNA is TGTGCCAGCAGCCTTACAATAATCCGGGACAGGGGTAATAATGAGCAGTTCTTC.

In this sample, this clone turned up once. The gene calls are TRBV19 and TRBJ2-7, with a tentative D call TRBD1 (6 bases). V dropped 5 bases and J dropped 2 bases, with 10 bases sitting between them. The CDR3 consists of 13 residues. Germline V gene lookup returns CDR1 LNHDA and CDR2 SQIVND (reference sequence). CDR3 sequence: CASSFGTPYEQYF. In nucleotides, the CDR3 is TGTGCCAGTAGTTTCGGGACACCCTACGAGCAGTACTTC. Complete variable domain (other parts from reference TRBV19 and TRBJ2-7): DGGITQSPKYLFRKEGQNVTLSCEQNLNHDAMYWYRQDPGQGLRLIYYSQIVNDFQKGDIAEGYSVSREKKESFPLTVTSAQKNPTAFYLCASSFGTPYEQYFGPGTRLTVT.

The CDR3 DNA reads TGTGCCAGCAGCTCCCGGGATGTTAATAGCAATCAGCCCCAGCATTTT. It is translated as CASSSRDVNSNQPQHF. This chain links TRBV7-8 with TRBJ1-5; D is undetermined. The CDR3 has 16 residues. Germline V gene data show CDR1 as SGHVS and CDR2 as FQNEAQ. Trimming took off 4 bases at V and 0 bases at J, with 13 bases between the two ends.

On this clone itself: Distinct nucleotide sequences in the sample also encode this CDR3. The chain joins TRBV28 to TRBJ1-2, with a possible D match to TRBD1 (6 bases). The CDR3 loop spans 14 amino acids. The germline V and J ends were trimmed by 4 bases and 3 bases, with 12 bases remaining between them. Germline V CDR1 and CDR2: MDHEN, SYDVKM. The DNA for the CDR3 is TGTGCCAGCAGTTCCCCGGACAGAGACTATGGCTACACCTTC. Encoded protein: CASSSPDRDYGYTF.